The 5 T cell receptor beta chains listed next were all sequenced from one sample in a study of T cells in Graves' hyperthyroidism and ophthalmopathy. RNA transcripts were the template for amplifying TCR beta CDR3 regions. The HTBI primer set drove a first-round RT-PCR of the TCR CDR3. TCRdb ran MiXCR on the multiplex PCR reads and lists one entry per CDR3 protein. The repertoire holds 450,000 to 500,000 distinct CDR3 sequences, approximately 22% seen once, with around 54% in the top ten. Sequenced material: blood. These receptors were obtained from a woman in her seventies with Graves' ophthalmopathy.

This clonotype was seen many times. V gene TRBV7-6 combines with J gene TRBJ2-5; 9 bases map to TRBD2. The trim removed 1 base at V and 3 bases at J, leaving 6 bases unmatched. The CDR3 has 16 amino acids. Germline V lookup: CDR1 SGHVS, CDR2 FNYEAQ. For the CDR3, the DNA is TGTGCCAGCAGCTTAGGGCAAGCGGGAGGTAAAGAGACCCAGTACTTC. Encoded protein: CASSLGQAGGKETQYF.

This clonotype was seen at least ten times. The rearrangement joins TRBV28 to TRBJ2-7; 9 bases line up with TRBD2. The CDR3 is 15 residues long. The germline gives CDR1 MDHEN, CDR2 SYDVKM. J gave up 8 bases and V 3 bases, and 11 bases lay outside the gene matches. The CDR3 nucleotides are TGTGCCAGCAGTTTTGGGGCGGGAGGGTCCCTCAAGCAGTACTTC. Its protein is CASSFGAGGSLKQYF.

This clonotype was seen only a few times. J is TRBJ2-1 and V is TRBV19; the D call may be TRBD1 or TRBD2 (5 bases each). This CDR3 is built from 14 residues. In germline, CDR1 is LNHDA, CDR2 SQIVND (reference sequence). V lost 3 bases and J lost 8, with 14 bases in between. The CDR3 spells CASSIAGRGDEQFF. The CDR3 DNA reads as TGTGCCAGTAGTATCGCAGGGAGAGGCGATGAGCAGTTCTTC.

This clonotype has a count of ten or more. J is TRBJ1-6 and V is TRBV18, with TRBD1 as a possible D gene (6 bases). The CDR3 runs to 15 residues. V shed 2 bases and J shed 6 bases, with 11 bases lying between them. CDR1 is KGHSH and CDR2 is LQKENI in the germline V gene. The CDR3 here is CASSPLQGTNSPLHF. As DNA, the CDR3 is TGTGCCAGCTCACCATTGCAGGGGACTAATTCACCCCTCCACTTT.

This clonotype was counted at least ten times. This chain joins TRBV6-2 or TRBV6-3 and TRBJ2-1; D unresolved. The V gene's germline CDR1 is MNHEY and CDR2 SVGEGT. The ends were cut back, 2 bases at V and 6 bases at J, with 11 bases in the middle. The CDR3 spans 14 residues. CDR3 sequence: CASSYDAVSNEQFF. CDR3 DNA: TGTGCCAGCAGTTACGACGCAGTTTCCAATGAGCAGTTCTTC.